The subject of this entry is one TCR beta chain. The CDR3 runs to 15 residues. Germline CDR1 and CDR2: SEHNR and FQNEAQ (reference sequence). V shed 5 bases and J shed 2 bases, with 16 bases lying between them. The sample is drawn from a study of blood T cell repertoires in COVID-19. Overall study: The United States, Italy and Spain supplied acute and convalescent COVID-19 samples.

As originally analysed: Quantification of nucleated cells was approximated via reference gene primer amplification. Sequencing used immunoSEQ multiplex PCR; TCRdb keeps in-frame clones, though not all of them. V, J and clone size are taken as reported in that table, and D and trimming were inferred from the DNA itself. The sample carries 400,000 or so clones, around nine tenths recorded once. Material for sequencing was peripheral blood. The V and J genes are TRBV7-9 and TRBJ2-7; possible D gene TRBD2, 6 bases. The clonotype was recovered from a human donor in a cohort sampled during active COVID-19. The CDR3 region has the DNA TGTGCCAGCAGCCCTTCCGCTAGCGTGACCTACGAGCAGTACTTC. Amino acids: CASSPSASVTYEQYF.